This TCR beta chain was documented in a study of control samples from healthy donors and cancer patients. Trimming shortened V by 3 bases and J by 13 bases, and 18 bases separated the two germline ends. The germline V gene has CDR1 LGHDT and CDR2 YNNKEL (reference sequence). The CDR3 extends over 14 amino acids. Sequencing was performed with immunoSEQ multiplex PCR; in TCRdb, only in-frame clones are kept and a portion is missing. The table records some 130,000 clones, approximately 90% of them present only once. This clone has just a few counts. The source is a woman in her fifties or sixties in good health. The sequencing sample was made of blood. This rearrangement joins TRBV3-1 (or the pseudogene TRBV3-2) to TRBJ1-4; the D gene is possibly TRBD1 (6 bases). The CDR3 loop is CASSHSTGQPILFF. The CDR3 nucleotides read TGTGCCAGCAGCCATTCTACCGGACAGCCCATACTGTTTTTT.